This T cell receptor (beta chain) originates from a study of blood T cell repertoires in COVID-19. Whole-study context: The origin of the acute and convalescent COVID-19 samples was the United States, Italy and Spain. The analysed material was cDNA or gDNA that came from T cells, B-cell-depleted T cells, or PBMCs.

Original methodology: Estimates of nucleated cell counts were drawn from the amplification of reference gene primers. Sequencing was performed with immunoSEQ multiplex PCR; in TCRdb, only in-frame clones are kept and a portion is missing. D and trimming were read from the DNA, whereas the V and J calls and clone size are those reported in that table. The data show tens of thousands of clones, around nine tenths seen once. Trimming removed 6 bases at V and 5 bases at J, with 17 bases between. The CDR3 contains 15 residues. The germline V gene encodes CDR1 KGHSH and CDR2 LQKENI. This receptor was obtained from a woman in her seventies with acute or convalescent COVID-19. The sample taken for sequencing was peripheral blood. The V and J genes are TRBV18 and TRBJ1-5; no reliable D call. The CDR3 DNA follows: TGTGCCAGCTCCCAGACCTCCGGGGAGGATCAGCCCCAGCATTTT. It specifies CASSQTSGEDQPQHF.